This T cell receptor (beta chain) stems from a study of T cells after yellow fever vaccination. A process of 5'RACE template switching, which added a universal primer site and UMIs, was used to make TCR cDNA. TCRdb re-derived calls from the 5' RACE reads in MiXCR, one entry per CDR3 protein. The sample consists of 200,000 to 250,000 distinct CDR3 sequences, 6.9% of them appearing once. Trimming removed 1 base from V and 9 bases from J; junction bases left unmatched: 2. CDR1 and CDR2 (germline): LGHDT, YNNKEL (reference sequence). The length of the CDR3 is 14 residues. This clonotype was seen at least ten times.

The clonotype originates from a young man who received the YFV17D yellow fever vaccine. The gene calls are TRBV3-1 and TRBJ2-1; 11 positions agree with TRBD2. Material: CD4+ T cells sorted from PBMCs, obtained 15 days after the yellow fever booster vaccination. The CDR3: CASSQVLAGVEQFF. The CDR3 DNA sequence: TGTGCCAGCAGCCAAGTACTAGCGGGAGTTGAGCAGTTCTTC.